What follows are 31 T cell receptor beta chains derived from one specimen sequenced in a study of T-cell reconstitution after alpha-beta-depleted transplantation in children. For TCRbeta, the library was prepared with unique molecular identifiers. TCRdb re-analysed the PCR reads in MiXCR, keeping a single row per CDR3 protein. The sample has about 640,000 distinct CDR3 sequences; approximately 17% are singletons. The source material was PBMCs from the stem cell graft donor, sampled from the stem cell graft. The source is a human donor who donated a stem cell graft to a child with acute myeloid leukemia.

This clonotype came up many times. The genes are TRBV20-1 and TRBJ1-1; 10 positions agree with TRBD1. Germline CDR1 is DFQATT and CDR2 is SNEGSKA (reference sequence). Unmatched junction bases numbered 4, after V lost 5 bases and J lost 1 base. The CDR3 runs to 14 residues. The CDR3: CSAGRTGGNTEAFF. The CDR3 DNA is TGCAGTGCTGGAAGGACAGGGGGGAACACTGAAGCTTTCTTT.

This clonotype has more than one count but fewer than ten. The V gene is TRBV15, the J gene TRBJ2-4, with D perhaps given as TRBD1 or TRBD2 (5 bases each). The germline V gene has CDR1 LNHNV and CDR2 YYDKDF (reference sequence). The CDR3 totals 14 residues. V lost 2 bases to trimming and J lost 7 bases, with 12 bases between them. The CDR3 DNA reads TGTGCCACCAGCAGACAGGGAGATTGGAACATTCAGTACTTC. Its protein is CATSRQGDWNIQYF.

On this clonotype: This may be a read error: a much more frequent sequence differs by one nucleotide. The rearrangement uses TRBV29-1 and TRBJ1-1; no definite D call. Per germline, CDR1 SQVTM and CDR2 ANQGSEA. This CDR3 contains 11 residues. V gave up 8 bases and J gave up 1 base, with 8 bases separating them. The CDR3 DNA follows: TGCAGCACTCGCTCGAACACTGAAGCTTTCTTT. This codes for CSTRSNTEAFF.

The rearrangement links TRBV5-1 to TRBJ2-3; 13 bases agree with TRBD2. The CDR3 runs to 17 residues. Looked up from germline, CDR1 is SGHRS and CDR2 is YFSETQ. V lost 1 base to trimming and J lost 1 base; unmatched junction nucleotides: 3. The CDR3 reads CASSLRGTSGGTDTQYF. DNA for the CDR3: TGCGCCAGCAGCTTGAGGGGGACTAGCGGGGGCACAGATACGCAGTATTTT.

The rearrangement joins TRBV12-3 or TRBV12-4 to TRBJ2-1, with D hard to call. V lost 6 bases to trimming and J lost 0 bases, with 9 bases between them. There are 14 residues in the CDR3. The DNA for the CDR3 is TGTGCCAGCAGGCCGATAAGCTCCTACAATGAGCAGTTCTTC. Its protein is CASRPISSYNEQFF.

This clonotype has just a few counts. The chain recombines TRBV6-1 with TRBJ1-2, with D perhaps matching TRBD1 (5 bases). From germline, CDR1 is MNHNS and CDR2 SASEGT. Trimming took off 1 base at V and 3 bases at J, with 9 bases between the two ends. The CDR3 extends over 14 amino acids. The CDR3, as DNA: TGTGCCAGCAGTGAAGTAGGCAGGGACTATGGCTACACCTTC. Translation: CASSEVGRDYGYTF.

The rearrangement links TRBV2 to TRBJ1-5, with 7 nucleotides matching TRBD1. Per the germline V gene, CDR1 is SNHLY and CDR2 is FYNNEI. V dropped 6 bases and J dropped 0; count of bases not matched to a gene: 5. The CDR3 is 15 residues long. The CDR3: CASSRDSYSNQPQHF. The CDR3 nucleotides read TGTGCCAGCAGCAGGGACAGTTATAGCAATCAGCCCCAGCATTTT.

The chain uses TRBV21-1 and TRBJ1-1; the table calls TRBD1, which could not be checked here. TRBV21-1 is tagged as a pseudogene. The CDR3 contains 15 residues. CDR3 DNA sequence: TGTGCCAGCAGCCAACGGACAGCCCTGAACACTGAAGCTTTCTTT. The encoded protein is CASSQRTALNTEAFF.

This clonotype has at least ten counts. The chain employs TRBV20-1 and TRBJ2-7; TRBD1 is a possible D gene (5 bases). Germline values: CDR1 DFQATT, CDR2 SNEGSKA (reference sequence). The CDR3 totals 16 residues. Trimming removed 1 base at V and 3 bases at J, with 19 bases between. CDR3 in DNA: TGCAGTGCTAGAGCTCGGCAGGGTGTTCTCGACTACGAGCAGTACTTC. It translates to CSARARQGVLDYEQYF.

This clonotype was counted at least ten times. The chain is built from TRBV9 and TRBJ2-3, with unresolved D. CDR3 size: 14 residues. Between the trimmed V and J ends, which lost 0 bases and 1 base, there was a span of 6 bases. The germline CDR1 and CDR2 sequences are SGDLS and YYNGEE. Here the CDR3 reads CASSVGWGTDTQYF. The CDR3 DNA follows: TGTGCCAGCAGCGTAGGCTGGGGCACAGATACGCAGTATTTT.

This clonotype was detected many times. V and J are TRBV15 and TRBJ1-2; no clear D. The germline gives CDR1 LNHNV, CDR2 YYDKDF (reference sequence). This CDR3 spans 11 amino acids. Trimming pared 8 bases from V and 4 bases from J, leaving 8 bases between. For the CDR3, the DNA is TGTGCCACCGCTGACACCTATGGCTACACCTTC. The encoded protein is CATADTYGYTF.

This clonotype was detected only a few times. The J gene is TRBJ2-7, the V gene TRBV20-1; D is possibly TRBD2 (5 bases). This CDR3 comprises 13 residues. V shed 0 bases and J shed 2 bases, with 8 bases lying between them. Per germline, CDR1 DFQATT and CDR2 SNEGSKA (reference sequence). The CDR3 nucleotides are TGCAGTGCTAGAGAGTCCGGGACCTACGAGCAGTACTTC. Amino acids: CSARESGTYEQYF.

This clonotype has at least ten counts. The chain carries TRBV7-2 and TRBJ2-7; tentatively, D is TRBD1 (6 bases). Germline V CDR1 and CDR2: SGHTA, FQGNSA. V lost 5 bases and J lost 6, with 14 bases in between. The CDR3 has 13 residues. CDR3 sequence: CASSPGGRSEQYF. DNA for the CDR3: TGTGCCAGCAGCCCTGGGGGCCGTAGCGAGCAGTACTTC.

This CDR3 reads CASSLDKSGGIPYNEQFF. The CDR3 nucleotides are TGTGCCAGCAGCTTAGATAAGAGCGGGGGGATACCCTACAATGAGCAGTTCTTC. The V and J genes are TRBV11-2 and TRBJ2-1, with TRBD2 identical over 9 bases. The ends lost 0 bases at V and 2 bases at J; junction bases unmatched: 8. In germline, CDR1 is SGHAT, CDR2 FQNNGV. CDR3 length: 18 residues.

This clonotype appeared many times. V usage is TRBV20-1 and J usage is TRBJ1-3, with 7 bases lining up with TRBD1. This CDR3 region has 14 residues. The V gene end was trimmed by 5 bases and the J gene end by 5 bases; junction bases not matched to a gene: 9. Germline CDR1 is DFQATT and CDR2 is SNEGSKA (reference sequence). CDR3 sequence reads: CSAPEGRGRNTIYF. CDR3 nucleotide sequence: TGCAGTGCTCCGGAGGGCAGGGGGAGAAACACCATATATTTT.

This clonotype was observed a handful of times. V gene TRBV7-3 combines with J gene TRBJ2-2, with 8 bases lining up with TRBD2. This CDR3 contains 14 residues. CDR1 is SGHTA and CDR2 is FQGTGA in the germline V gene. The J segment lost 6 bases and the V segment lost 5 bases, leaving 5 bases of the junction unmatched. DNA for the CDR3: TGTGCCAGCAGCCAAGGACTAGCAGCCGGGGAGCTGTTTTTT. It specifies CASSQGLAAGELFF.

This clonotype was detected ten times or more. This chain joins TRBV27 and TRBJ2-2, with TRBD1 as a possible D gene (5 bases). The V gene's germline CDR1 is MNHEY and CDR2 SMNVEV (reference sequence). This CDR3 is 13 amino acids long. Deletions cut 5 bases from V and 6 bases from J, with 10 bases between. The CDR3 DNA reads as TGTGCCAGCAGTCAAGGGGCGGCCGGGGAGCTGTTTTTT. Encoded protein: CASSQGAAGELFF.

In its sample, this clonotype was seen once. The gene calls are TRBV5-5 and TRBJ2-7, with 8 nucleotides matching TRBD2. CDR3 length equals 14 residues. Per the germline V gene, CDR1 is SGHKS and CDR2 is YYEKEE (reference sequence). The junction had 3 bases not matched to a gene; V was cut back by 0 bases and J by 4 bases. The CDR3: CASSLGPGGYEQYF. CDR3 nucleotides: TGTGCCAGCAGCTTGGGGCCGGGAGGGTACGAGCAGTACTTC.

A single count supports this clonotype. The rearrangement joins TRBV4-1 to TRBJ1-2; 10 positions match TRBD1. V gave up 0 bases and J gave up 10 bases; unmatched junction bases: 8. CDR3 length: 15 residues. The germline V gene has CDR1 MGHRA and CDR2 YSYEKL. The CDR3 loop is CASSQEGQGLAFYTF. The CDR3 DNA sequence: TGCGCCAGCAGCCAAGAGGGACAGGGGCTGGCCTTCTACACCTTC.

This clonotype has a count of ten or more. The chain combines TRBV11-1 with TRBJ2-3; no clear D gene. V shed 2 bases and J shed 0 bases, with 18 bases lying between them. There are 18 residues in the CDR3. Germline lookup yields CDR1 SGHAT and CDR2 FQDESV (reference sequence). The CDR3 spells CASSLSIGPTVSTDTQYF. The CDR3 DNA is TGTGCCAGCAGCTTATCGATAGGTCCCACCGTTAGCACAGATACGCAGTATTTT.

This clonotype was counted ten times or more. The rearrangement uses TRBV20-1 and TRBJ2-1; D is possibly TRBD1 (5 bases). Germline V gene lookup returns CDR1 DFQATT and CDR2 SNEGSKA (reference sequence). Trimming took 0 bases from V and 0 from J, leaving 9 bases between them. The length of the CDR3 is 15 residues. Here the CDR3 DNA reads TGCAGTGCTAGAGATATCGACAGCTCCTACAATGAGCAGTTCTTC. It translates to CSARDIDSSYNEQFF.

The table lists this clonotype with a few counts. The chain is built from TRBV27 and TRBJ2-7; tentative D call: TRBD1 (6 bases). Germline-derived CDR1 and CDR2 are MNHEY and SMNVEV (reference sequence). Trimming left V 9 bases short and J 3 bases short, with 12 bases between. This CDR3 has 12 amino acids. This CDR3 reads CASGQRSYEQYF. Written as DNA, the CDR3 is TGTGCCAGTGGACAGCGTAGCTACGAGCAGTACTTC.

The V and J genes are TRBV12-3 or TRBV12-4 and TRBJ2-2, with a tentative D call TRBD1 (5 bases). CDR3 length equals 15 residues. The V gene lost 2 bases and the J gene lost 4 bases, with 11 bases spanning the gap. The CDR3 loop reads CASSLQGRVTGELFF. The CDR3 region has the DNA TGTGCCAGCAGTTTACAGGGTCGGGTCACCGGGGAGCTGTTTTTT.

This clonotype has ten or more counts. The V gene is TRBV29-1, the J gene TRBJ2-3, with 9 bases lining up with TRBD2. There are 14 residues in the CDR3. Germline V gene lookup returns CDR1 SQVTM and CDR2 ANQGSEA. J was trimmed by 2 bases and V by 6 bases; bases with no gene match: 6. The chain's CDR3 is CSVERGAYTDTQYF. CDR3 nucleotides: TGCAGCGTGGAGCGGGGGGCGTACACAGATACGCAGTATTTT.

This chain uses TRBV18 with TRBJ2-1; 7 bases are shared with TRBD1. Germline assignment: CDR1 KGHSH and CDR2 LQKENI. There are 18 residues in the CDR3. V shed 4 bases, J shed 13 bases, and the junction held 25 bases outside the gene matches. The CDR3, as DNA: TGTGCCAGCTCACGCGCTGAGGGGGCCCAAACCGCTACAATGAATCAGTTCTTC. This translates into CASSRAEGAQTATMNQFF.

Details on this clonotype: A read error may be the cause here, since a much bigger clone is one base away. The V gene is TRBV27, the J gene TRBJ1-2; no firm D call. The V and J ends lost 4 bases and 2 bases respectively, with 11 bases between them. Germline lookup yields CDR1 MNHEY and CDR2 SMNVEV (reference sequence). The CDR3 sequence is 14 residues long. The CDR3 region has the DNA TGTGCCAGCAGTTCACCGGGGAGCAACTATGGCTACACCTTC. Its protein product is CASSSPGSNYGYTF.

This clonotype was observed at least ten times. This chain links TRBV13 with TRBJ2-7, with D unclear. The germline CDR1 and CDR2 sequences are PRHDT and FYEKMQ (reference sequence). There are 11 residues in the CDR3. V gave up 0 bases and J gave up 8 bases, with 5 bases separating them. The CDR3: CASSLGDKQYV. The CDR3, as DNA: TGTGCCAGCAGCTTAGGTGACAAGCAGTACGTC.

The V gene is TRBV6-2 or TRBV6-3, the J gene TRBJ1-5, with D perhaps matching TRBD1 (6 bases). Trimming took off 6 bases at V and 6 bases at J, with 15 bases between the two ends. The CDR3 loop spans 14 amino acids. Germline V lookup: CDR1 MNHEY, CDR2 SVGEGT. The chain's CDR3 is CASSFGQITQPQHF. Here the CDR3 DNA reads TGTGCCAGCAGCTTCGGACAGATCACTCAGCCCCAGCATTTT.

The rearrangement links TRBV29-1 to TRBJ2-2, with D perhaps TRBD1 or TRBD2 (6 bases each). Germline V gene sequence: CDR1 SQVTM, CDR2 ANQGSEA. CDR3 length: 14 residues. Trimming removed 5 bases from V and 1 base from J, with 11 bases in between. CDR3 amino acids: CSVKGGRNTGELFF. As DNA, the CDR3 is TGCAGCGTTAAGGGGGGAAGGAACACCGGGGAGCTGTTTTTT.

The V call is TRBV13, the J call TRBJ2-7; 8 bases are a match to TRBD2. The V segment lost 0 bases and the J segment 3 bases; nucleotides outside the gene matches: 4. The CDR3 is 15 amino acids. Germline CDR1 is PRHDT and CDR2 is FYEKMQ (reference sequence). The CDR3 sequence: CASSLGVAGNYEQYF. CDR3 sequence (DNA): TGTGCCAGCAGCTTAGGGGTAGCGGGGAACTACGAGCAGTACTTC.

This clonotype was counted ten times or more. This rearrangement joins TRBV20-1 to TRBJ1-5, with D unresolved. CDR1 and CDR2 from the germline V gene are DFQATT and SNEGSKA (reference sequence). The CDR3 consists of 11 residues. V dropped 3 bases and J dropped 9 bases, with 9 bases sitting between them. The CDR3 bases are TGCAGTGCTAGTTATTCGGGGCCCCAGCATTTT. It specifies CSASYSGPQHF.